The T cell receptor beta chain under discussion was sequenced for a study of blood T cell repertoires in COVID-19 (dated by TCRdb to 2020 to 2021). Background on the whole study: Samples from collaborators originated in the United States, Italy and Spain and spanned both the acute and convalescent phases of COVID-19. The prospective study material was composed of cDNA or gDNA derived from T cells, B-cell-depleted T cells, or PBMCs. Deeply sampled blood TCRbeta repertoires from subjects exposed to, actively infected with, or recovered from COVID-19 were included in the dataset. The repertoires were released in a freely available public database meant as a resource for research on the immune response to SARS-CoV-2. Samples came from the ongoing ImmuneRACE study (first 160 participants) plus 1,254 subjects from 6 global collaborators. Sample metadata almost always included a de-identified subject ID, COVID-19 status, age in years and sex. Where available, HLA class I and class II types were obtained from metadata supplied by the sample provider rather than from assay-based typing. Here is what the overall study found, with its caveats: The quantity of clinical and demographic metadata differed by source and by participant and was supplied without curation.

Each collaborating institution followed its own protocols to collect whole blood in K2EDTA tubes. For TCRbeta analysis, collaborator samples were shipped as frozen whole blood, as isolated PBMCs, or as DNA extracted from either sample type. With regard to this clone: Its antigen specificity is not known. No clone much larger than this one lies a single base away; base qualities are absent.

There are 15 amino acids in the CDR3, from cysteine to phenylalanine inclusive. The sequence is cut down to CDR3 DNA, 45 bases in frame from base 1. V and J are trimmed by 4 bases and 4 bases, and the gene matches miss 8 bases of the junction. The germline V gene gives CDR1 as SGDLS and CDR2 as YYNGEE. The immunoSEQ Assay, a bias-controlled multiplex PCR, was used to amplify TCRbeta CDR3 regions from genomic DNA. Processing in the source paper ran as follows. The number of nucleated cells in each sample was estimated by amplification of reference gene primers within the assay. To quantify the absolute abundance of each unique TCRbeta CDR3 rearrangement, sequence reads were collapsed and filtered. For each sample, productive Simpson clonality was calculated as the square root of Simpson's diversity index across productive rearrangements. Held by TCRdb, this immuneACCESS table contains in-frame sequences only and omits some clones. Under half of the omission traces to an unresolved V gene where checked; the cause of the rest is unknown. That table furnishes V, J and clone size, whereas the DNA furnished D and trimming. For this sample the table gives tens of thousands of clones, of which roughly nine tenths were detected only once. Just over 9% of the sample goes to the ten largest clones.

Sequenced sample: peripheral blood. This receptor was identified in a human donor in a cohort sampled during active COVID-19. The chain is assembled from TRBV9 and TRBJ2-5; 9 central bases correspond to TRBD1. The nucleotide sequence reads as follows: TGTGCCAGCAGCATAGGGACAGGGAGGGGAGAGACCCAGTACTTC. Translated, it gives CASSIGTGRGETQYF.